The next 7 T cell receptor beta chains were all read from a single sample in a study of metastatic and nonmetastatic thyroid tumors. TCRdb re-called clones via MiXCR from the PCR reads. This sample has roughly 28,000 clones; more than 25% occur once, and the top ten carry around 5.5%. Each patient came to thyroid surgery without any prior treatment (of any kind). Source material: blood. The source of these receptors is a female donor with papillary thyroid cancer or a benign thyroid nodule (not recorded which). Some clones in this sample may be carry-over from other donors' samples.

This clone is medium-sized within its sample. CDR3 sequence: CASSQYRGQSVTEAFF. CDR3 in DNA: TGTGCCAGCAGTCAATACAGGGGGCAATCGGTCACTGAAGCTTTCTTT. V and J are TRBV6-1 and TRBJ1-1, with 9 bases fitting TRBD1. Germline CDR1 MNHNS, CDR2 SASEGT. The CDR3 runs 16 residues. With V trimmed by 5 bases and J by 4 bases, 11 bases remained unmatched.

This clone is labeled medium-sized (0.01 to 0.1%). This chain connects TRBV6-1 to TRBJ2-7; possible D gene TRBD1, 5 bases. There are 13 residues in the CDR3. Per the germline V gene, CDR1 is MNHNS and CDR2 is SASEGT. Deletions cut 6 bases from V and 3 bases from J, with 12 bases between. The CDR3 DNA follows: TGTGCCAGCAGATTAACCAGGGACTACGAGCAGTACGTC. It translates to CASRLTRDYEQYV.

This clone came up many times. The chain combines TRBV30 with TRBJ2-7; weak D call: TRBD1 (6 bases). This CDR3 spans 14 amino acids. Germline lookup yields CDR1 GTSNPN and CDR2 SVGIG (reference sequence). Trimming cost V 7 bases and J 2 bases, with 18 bases left between them. In DNA form, the CDR3 reads TGTGCCTTGAAAAGGACAGCCTTAACCTACGAGCAGTACTTC. Its protein product is CALKRTALTYEQYF.

The rearrangement links TRBV20-1 to TRBJ2-7; maybe TRBD2 (5 bases). Germline assignment: CDR1 DFQATT and CDR2 SNEGSKA (reference sequence). The CDR3 length is 16 residues. The V gene lost 7 bases and the J gene lost 7 bases, with 29 bases spanning the gap. CDR3 sequence reads: CSEYGWFRRGAVEQYV. CDR3 DNA: TGCAGTGAGTATGGGTGGTTCCGGCGAGGAGCGGTGGAGCAGTACGTC.

This clone ranks as medium-sized. This chain uses TRBV6-1 with TRBJ2-7; unclear D gene. Germline CDR1 is MNHNS and CDR2 is SASEGT. V lost 8 bases to trimming and J lost 9 bases, with 17 bases between them. This CDR3 contains 12 residues. CDR3 amino acids: CASAGPSGRQYV. The CDR3 coding sequence is TGTGCCAGCGCTGGCCCCTCCGGGCGGCAGTACGTC.

This clone appeared many times. At one end the junction does not follow the germline gene, possibly because of a read error. The J gene is TRBJ2-7, the V gene TRBV7-2; the match to TRBD2 covers 7 bases. CDR1 and CDR2 from the germline V gene are SGHTA and FQGNSA. The CDR3 has 15 residues. Here the CDR3 reads CASSLAGGSSHEQYF. CDR3 sequence (DNA): TGTGCCAGCAGCTTAGCGGGAGGGAGCTCCCACGAGCAGTACTTC.

This clone has a handful of counts. The J gene is TRBJ2-7, the V gene TRBV6-1; TRBD1 matches at 10 bases. There are 15 residues in the CDR3. The V gene's germline CDR1 is MNHNS and CDR2 SASEGT. CDR3 sequence (DNA): TGCGCCAGCAGGGACCCGGGACAGGGGTCCTACGAGCAGTACGTC. Its protein is CASRDPGQGSYEQYV.